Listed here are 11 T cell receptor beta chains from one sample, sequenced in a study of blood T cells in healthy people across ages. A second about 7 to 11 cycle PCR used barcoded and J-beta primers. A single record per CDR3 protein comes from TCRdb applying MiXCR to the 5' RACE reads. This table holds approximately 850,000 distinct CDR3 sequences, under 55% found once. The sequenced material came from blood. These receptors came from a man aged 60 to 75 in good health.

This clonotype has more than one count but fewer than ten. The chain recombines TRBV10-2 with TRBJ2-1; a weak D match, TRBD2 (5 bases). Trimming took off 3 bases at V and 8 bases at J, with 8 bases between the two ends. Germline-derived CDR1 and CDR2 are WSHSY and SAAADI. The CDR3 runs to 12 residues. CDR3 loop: CASSDEGYEQFF. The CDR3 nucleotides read TGCGCCAGCAGTGATGAGGGCTATGAGCAGTTCTTC.

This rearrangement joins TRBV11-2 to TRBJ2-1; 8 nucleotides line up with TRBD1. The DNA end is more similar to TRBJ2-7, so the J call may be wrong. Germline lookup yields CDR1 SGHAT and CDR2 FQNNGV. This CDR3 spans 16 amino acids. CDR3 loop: CASSYSGTGIPYEQYF. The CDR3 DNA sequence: TGTGCCAGCAGCTACTCCGGGACAGGAATCCCCTACGAGCAGTACTTC.

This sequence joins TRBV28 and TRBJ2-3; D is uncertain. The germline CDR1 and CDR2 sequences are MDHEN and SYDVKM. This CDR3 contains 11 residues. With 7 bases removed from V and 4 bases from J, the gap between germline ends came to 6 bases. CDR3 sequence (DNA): TGTGCCAGCACAACACCAGATACGCAGTATTTT. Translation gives CASTTPDTQYF.

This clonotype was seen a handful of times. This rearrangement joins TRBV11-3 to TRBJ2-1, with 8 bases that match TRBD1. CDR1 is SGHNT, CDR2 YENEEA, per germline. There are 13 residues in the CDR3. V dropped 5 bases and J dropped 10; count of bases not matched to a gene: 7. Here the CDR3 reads CASSVGQGREQFF. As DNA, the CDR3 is TGTGCCAGCAGCGTAGGACAGGGTCGCGAGCAGTTCTTC.

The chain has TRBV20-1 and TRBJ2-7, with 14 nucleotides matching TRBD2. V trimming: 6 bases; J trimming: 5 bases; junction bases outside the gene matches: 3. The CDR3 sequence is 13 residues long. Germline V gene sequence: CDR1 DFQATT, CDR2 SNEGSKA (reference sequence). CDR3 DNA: TGCAGTGCCCGGACTAGCGGGGGGCACGAGCAGTACTTC. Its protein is CSARTSGGHEQYF.

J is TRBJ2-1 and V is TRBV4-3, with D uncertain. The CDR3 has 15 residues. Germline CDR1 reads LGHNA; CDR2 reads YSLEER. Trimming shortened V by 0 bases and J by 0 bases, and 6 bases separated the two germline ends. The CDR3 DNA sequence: TGCGCCAGCAGCCAAGATGTTAACTCCTACAATGAGCAGTTCTTC. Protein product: CASSQDVNSYNEQFF.

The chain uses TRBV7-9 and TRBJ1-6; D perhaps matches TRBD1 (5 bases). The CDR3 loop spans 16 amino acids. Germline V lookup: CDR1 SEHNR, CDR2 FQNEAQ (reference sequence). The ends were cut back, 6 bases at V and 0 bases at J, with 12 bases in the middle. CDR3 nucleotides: TGTGCCAGCAGGCACAGGACTAGCTCCTATAATTCACCCCTCCACTTT. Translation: CASRHRTSSYNSPLHF.

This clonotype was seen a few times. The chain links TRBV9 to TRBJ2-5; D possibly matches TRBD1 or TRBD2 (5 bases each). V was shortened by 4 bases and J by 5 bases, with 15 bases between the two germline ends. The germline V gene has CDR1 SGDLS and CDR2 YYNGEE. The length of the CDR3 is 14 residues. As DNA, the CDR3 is TGTGCCAGCAGCCCGGACATGGGGGTGGAGACCCAGTACTTC. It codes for CASSPDMGVETQYF.

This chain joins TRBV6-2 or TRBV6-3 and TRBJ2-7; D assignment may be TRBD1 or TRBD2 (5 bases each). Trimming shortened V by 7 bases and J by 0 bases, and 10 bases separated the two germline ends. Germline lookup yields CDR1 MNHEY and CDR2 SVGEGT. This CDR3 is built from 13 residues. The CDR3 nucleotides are TGTGCCAGCAAAAGGGACGCCTCCTACGAGCAGTACTTC. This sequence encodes CASKRDASYEQYF.

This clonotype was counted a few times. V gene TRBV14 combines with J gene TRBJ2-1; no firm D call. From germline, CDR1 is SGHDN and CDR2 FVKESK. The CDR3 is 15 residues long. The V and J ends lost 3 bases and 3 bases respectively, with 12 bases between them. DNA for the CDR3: TGTGCCAGCAGCCATGGAAGCAACTTCTACAATGAGCAGTTCTTC. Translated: CASSHGSNFYNEQFF.

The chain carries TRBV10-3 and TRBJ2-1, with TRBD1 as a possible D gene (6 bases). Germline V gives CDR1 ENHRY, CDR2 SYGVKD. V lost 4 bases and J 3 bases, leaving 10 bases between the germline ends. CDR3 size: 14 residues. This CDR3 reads CAISGQEGYNEQFF. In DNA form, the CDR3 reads TGTGCCATCAGTGGACAGGAAGGCTACAATGAGCAGTTCTTC.